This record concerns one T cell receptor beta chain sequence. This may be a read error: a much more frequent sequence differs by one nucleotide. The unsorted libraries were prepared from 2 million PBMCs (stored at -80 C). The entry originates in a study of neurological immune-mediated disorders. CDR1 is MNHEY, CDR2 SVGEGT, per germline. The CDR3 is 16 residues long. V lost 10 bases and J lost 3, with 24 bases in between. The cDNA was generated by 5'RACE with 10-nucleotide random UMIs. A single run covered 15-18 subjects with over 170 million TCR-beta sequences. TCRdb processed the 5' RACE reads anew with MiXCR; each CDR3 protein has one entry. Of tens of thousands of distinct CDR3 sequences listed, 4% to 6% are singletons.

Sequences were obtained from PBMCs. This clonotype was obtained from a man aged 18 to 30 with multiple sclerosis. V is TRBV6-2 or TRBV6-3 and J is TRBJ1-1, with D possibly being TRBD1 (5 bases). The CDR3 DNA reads TGTGCCAACAGCAACGGGGGGACGGGTTCGTACACTGAAGCTTTCTTT. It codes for CANSNGGTGSYTEAFF.